This TCR beta chain was recovered during a study of T cell responses to AZD1222 COVID-19 vaccine. V was pared by 3 bases and J by 3 bases, with 6 bases of the junction left unmatched. CDR3 length: 15 amino acids. The germline CDR1 and CDR2 sequences are SNHLY and FYNNEI. Here immunoSEQ multiplex PCR was the method, and the copy in TCRdb shows in-frame clones only, minus some. The table lists roughly 100,000 clones, 86% of them singletons, with approximately 1.3% in the top ten. Study-wide results and caveats: Spike-spanning, vaccine-associated CD4 TCRs were dominant at 160-218 and 743-854. Without day 14 samples, only post-peak T cell repertoires were studied. Donors were chiefly white British, with a greater number of females, and clonal diversity was perhaps underestimated. The study reported that nearly half of spike-specific TCRs target unmutated variant regions.

A few counts support this clone. The antigen is unknown. V gene TRBV2 combines with J gene TRBJ1-2; the match to TRBD1 covers 8 bases. The source is an adult in good health. This sample comprised peripheral blood, obtained on day 0 of AZD1222 vaccination. Here the CDR3 reads CASSEAGGIDYGYTF. The CDR3 bases are TGTGCCAGCAGTGAGGCAGGGGGCATCGACTATGGCTACACCTTC.